Given below is one T cell receptor beta chain in context. Its antigen is undetermined. The data originate from a study of identifying expanded T cells in peripheral blood. During the collection period, no donor immune events like infections were recorded. Whole-study results and caveats: Variance in clone template counts between two-week samples significantly increased with total template count across all healthy donors. Technical replicates showed around 1.2 changed clones; roughly two weeks around 15; four weeks 19.

The repertoire was sequenced with immunoSEQ multiplex PCR; TCRdb's copy has only in-frame clones and lacks some. Of more than 75,000 clones in the sample, almost 90% were seen once. The clonotype was recovered from a person between 18 and 75 years old in good health. The sequenced material came from blood.

DNA for the CDR3: TGTGCCACCAGCAAGAACCTGGTGGGAACCCAAGAGACCCAGTACTTC. This translates into CATSKNLVGTQETQYF. The chain links TRBV15 to TRBJ2-5, with D hard to call. CDR3 size: 16 residues. The germline V and J ends were trimmed by 4 bases and 1 base, with 16 bases remaining between them. Germline assignment: CDR1 LNHNV and CDR2 YYDKDF (reference sequence).